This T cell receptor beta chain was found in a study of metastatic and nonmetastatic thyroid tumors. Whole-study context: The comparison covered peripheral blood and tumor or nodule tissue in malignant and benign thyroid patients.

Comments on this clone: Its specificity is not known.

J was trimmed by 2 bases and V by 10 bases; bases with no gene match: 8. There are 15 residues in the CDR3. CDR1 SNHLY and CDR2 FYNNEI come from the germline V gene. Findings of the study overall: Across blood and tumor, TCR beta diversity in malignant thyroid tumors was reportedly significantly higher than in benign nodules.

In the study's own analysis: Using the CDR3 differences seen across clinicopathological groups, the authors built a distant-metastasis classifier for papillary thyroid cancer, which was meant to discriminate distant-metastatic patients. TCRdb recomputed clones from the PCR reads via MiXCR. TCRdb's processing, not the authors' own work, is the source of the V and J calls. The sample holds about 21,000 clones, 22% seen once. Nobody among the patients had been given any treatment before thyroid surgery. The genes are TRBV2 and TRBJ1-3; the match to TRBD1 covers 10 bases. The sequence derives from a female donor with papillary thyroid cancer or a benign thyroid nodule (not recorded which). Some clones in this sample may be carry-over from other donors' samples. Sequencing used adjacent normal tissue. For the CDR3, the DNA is TGTGCCATCCCCGGGACAGGGGAAACTGGAAACACCATATATTTT. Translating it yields CAIPGTGETGNTIYF.